This TCR beta chain is from a study of blood T cell repertoires in COVID-19. The length of the CDR3 is 15 residues. Per the germline V gene, CDR1 is MNHEY and CDR2 is SVGAGI. Trimming removed 7 bases at V and 10 bases at J, with 20 bases between. This clone was counted at least ten times. Sequencing used immunoSEQ multiplex PCR; TCRdb keeps in-frame clones, though not all of them. The top ten clones hold about 3% of a sample with a few hundred thousand clones, approximately 86% of them seen once. This TCR came from a woman aged 18-30 years with acute or convalescent COVID-19. The V gene is TRBV6-5, the J gene TRBJ1-6, with a possible D match to TRBD1 (5 bases). The specimen sequenced was peripheral blood. The CDR3 is CASTQLWGVRSPLHF. CDR3 nucleotides: TGTGCCAGCACCCAGTTATGGGGCGTGAGATCACCCCTCCACTTT.